This passage covers 8 T cell receptor beta chains from one sample sequenced in a study of T-cell memory formation after mild COVID-19. MiXCR, run by TCRdb on the 5' RACE reads, gives a single entry per CDR3 protein. This sample has approximately 400,000 distinct CDR3 sequences; 18% occur once, and the top ten carry about a fifth. The specimen was PBMCs or a T cell subset sorted from them (not recorded which). Every receptor here comes from a man in his late teens or twenties who had mild COVID-19 (a few samples of this study predate the infection). Cell type and time point are not known.

This clonotype was picked up a small number of times. One end of the junction fails to match germline, which may point to a read error. The chain links TRBV10-3 to TRBJ2-5; D is undetermined. CDR1 is ENHRY and CDR2 is SYGVKD in the germline V gene. This CDR3 contains 13 residues. CDR3 DNA sequence: TGTGCCATCAAGAACGGGTTTCAAGAGGCCCAGTACTTC. Amino acids: CAIKNGFQEAQYF.

V is TRBV28 and J is TRBJ1-5; 8 positions match TRBD1. Germline CDR1 reads MDHEN; CDR2 reads SYDVKM. Trimming took 1 base from V and 6 from J; bases not matched to a gene: 5. The CDR3 is made up of 15 amino acids. The CDR3 nucleotides are TGTGCCAGCAGTTTATCGGACAGGGAGCGTCAGCCCCAGCATTTT. Protein product: CASSLSDRERQPQHF.

CDR3 in amino acids: CASSLVAGGDTGELFF. The CDR3 DNA is TGTGCCAGCAGTTTAGTGGCAGGGGGGGACACCGGGGAGCTGTTTTTT. This rearrangement joins TRBV12-3 or TRBV12-4 to TRBJ2-2; either TRBD1 or TRBD2 may supply D (7 bases each). The CDR3 is 16 residues long. Trimming cost V 1 base and J 3 bases, with 12 bases left between them.

The chain joins TRBV20-1 to TRBJ2-5; TRBD2 matches at 16 bases. Trimming took 6 bases from V and 5 from J; bases not matched to a gene: 6. The CDR3 spans 15 residues. Per germline, CDR1 DFQATT and CDR2 SNEGSKA (reference sequence). The CDR3: CSAGTSGRAGETQYF. As DNA, the CDR3 is TGCAGTGCAGGGACTAGCGGGAGGGCCGGGGAGACCCAGTACTTC.

In its sample, this clonotype was seen a few times. V gene TRBV5-1 combines with J gene TRBJ2-1; the D is unclear. Between the trimmed V and J ends, which lost 0 bases and 0 bases, there was a span of 10 bases. The germline V gene has CDR1 SGHRS and CDR2 YFSETQ. The CDR3 is 16 residues long. The DNA of the CDR3 is TGCGCCAGCAGCTTGGAACTATCGAACTCCTACAATGAGCAGTTCTTC. Protein product: CASSLELSNSYNEQFF.

The V gene is TRBV4-3, the J gene TRBJ2-3; 8 nucleotides match TRBD1. V shed 1 base and J 5 bases; nucleotides not matched to a gene: 5. The germline gives CDR1 LGHNA, CDR2 YSLEER. This CDR3 comprises 15 residues. CDR3 protein: CASSQAQGAGDTQYF. The CDR3 region has the DNA TGCGCCAGCAGCCAAGCGCAGGGGGCCGGAGATACGCAGTATTTT.

This clonotype was detected a few times. CDR3 residues: CASSRGPSNQPQHF. The CDR3 DNA reads as TGCGCCAGCAGTCGTGGCCCGAGCAATCAGCCCCAGCATTTT. J is TRBJ1-5 and V is TRBV4-3, with D hard to call. Germline V gene data show CDR1 as LGHNA and CDR2 as YSLEER. Deletions cut 6 bases from V and 1 base from J, with 10 bases between. CDR3 length: 14 residues.

The V call is TRBV18, the J call TRBJ2-3, with no clear D. This CDR3 spans 14 amino acids. CDR1 and CDR2 from the germline V gene are KGHSH and LQKENI. V gave up 2 bases and J gave up 2 bases, with 8 bases separating them. CDR3 residues: CASSPSQDTDTQYF. The CDR3 coding sequence is TGTGCCAGCTCACCATCCCAGGACACAGATACGCAGTATTTT. The entire variable domain, with the rest obtained from reference TRBV18 and TRBJ2-3, is as follows: NAGVMQNPRHLVRRRGQEARLRCSPMKGHSHVYWYRQLPEEGLKFMVYLQKENIIDESGMPKERFSAEFPKEGPSILRIQQVVRGDSAAYFCASSPSQDTDTQYFGPGTRLTVL.